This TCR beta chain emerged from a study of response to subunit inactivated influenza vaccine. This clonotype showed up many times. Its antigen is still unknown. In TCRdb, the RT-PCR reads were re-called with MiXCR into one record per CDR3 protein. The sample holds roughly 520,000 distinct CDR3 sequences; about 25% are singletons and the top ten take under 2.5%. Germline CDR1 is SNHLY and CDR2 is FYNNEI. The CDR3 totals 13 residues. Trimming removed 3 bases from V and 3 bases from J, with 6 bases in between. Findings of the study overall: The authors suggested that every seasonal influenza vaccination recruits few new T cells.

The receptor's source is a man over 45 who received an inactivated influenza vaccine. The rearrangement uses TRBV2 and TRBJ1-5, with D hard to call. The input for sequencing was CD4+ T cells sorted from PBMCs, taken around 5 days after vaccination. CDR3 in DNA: TGTGCCAGCAGTGACGAACTCAATCAGCCCCAGCATTTT. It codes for CASSDELNQPQHF.